This T cell receptor (beta chain) appears in the sequencing data of a study of radiation and T cells in renal cell carcinoma. V lost 5 bases to trimming and J lost 6 bases; unmatched junction nucleotides: 12. Germline values: CDR1 MDHEN, CDR2 SYDVKM. This CDR3 comprises 16 residues. Here immunoSEQ multiplex PCR was the method, and the copy in TCRdb shows in-frame clones only, minus some. The sample carries around 160,000 clones, around 90% recorded once. This clone has only one observation. As to time point: baseline pretreatment blood. Treatment here: 15 Gy SBRT to primary tumor, nephrectomy 4 weeks later.

The specimen comprised blood, sampled from a patient whose treatment included radiotherapy and nephrectomy. The receptor comes from a woman aged 70-85 years with renal cell carcinoma. The chain links TRBV28 to TRBJ2-3; 9 bases match TRBD2. The CDR3 DNA is TGTGCCAGCAGTCCCCGCGGAGCGGGGGGTCCGGATACGCAGTATTTT. Its translation: CASSPRGAGGPDTQYF. Full variable domain (remainder filled in from reference TRBV28 and TRBJ2-3): DVKVTQSSRYLVKRTGEKVFLECVQDMDHENMFWYRQDPGLGLRLIYFSYDVKMKEKGDIPEGYSVSREKKERFSLILESASTNQTSMYLCASSPRGAGGPDTQYFGPGTRLTVL.